This T cell receptor beta chain was obtained from a study of T cells in Graves' hyperthyroidism and ophthalmopathy. Study-wide points: A 13 V-J model separated ophthalmopathy from stable hyperthyroidism. Among thyroid clonotypes expanded above 0.001, most also appeared in blood.

This clonotype was counted only a few times. What it recognizes is unknown. RNA transcripts were the template for amplifying TCR beta CDR3 regions. HTBI primers were employed in a first-round RT-PCR of the TCR CDR3. TCRdb fed the multiplex PCR reads into MiXCR, producing one record per CDR3 protein. The table lists 300,000 to 500,000 distinct CDR3 sequences, 11% to 15% of them singletons. Thyroid ultrasound and orbital computed tomography, with clinical symptoms and serum thyroxine and TRAb, informed diagnoses. The PBMCs were sourced from fresh peripheral blood (about 10 ml). CDR3 length equals 16 residues. CDR1 is SGHRS and CDR2 is YFSETQ in the germline V gene. The germline V and J ends were trimmed by 0 bases and 12 bases, with 22 bases remaining between them.

Material: blood. The source of this sequence is a middle-aged man with Graves' ophthalmopathy. The chain combines TRBV5-1 with TRBJ2-1; D is undetermined. The DNA for the CDR3 is TGCGCCAGCAGCTTGGTACAGCCCGCCGACCGATTGGGGCAGTTCTTC. Encoded protein: CASSLVQPADRLGQFF.